Each of the 21 T cell receptor beta chains below was sequenced from the same sample in a study of cytomegalovirus exposure and HLA in healthy donors. Both 60 Vbeta primers and 13 Jbeta primers went into the PCR. Assay: immunoSEQ multiplex PCR; the TCRdb copy retains only in-frame clones and omits some. Altogether tens of thousands of clones are present, around 80% being singletons, with the ten largest covering 9.7%. Specimen: PBMCs. These receptors all stem from a man aged 40-49 years in good health and CMV-seronegative.

The chain is built from TRBV4-2 and TRBJ2-3, with 11 bases that match TRBD2. Germline values: CDR1 LGHNA, CDR2 YNFKEQ. This CDR3 spans 16 amino acids. The junction had 4 bases not matched to a gene; V was cut back by 4 bases and J by 1 base. CDR3 amino acids: CASSPRTSGRTDTQYF. The CDR3 DNA reads as TGTGCCAGCAGCCCTCGGACTAGCGGGCGCACAGATACGCAGTATTTT.

This chain connects TRBV7-9 to TRBJ2-6, with D tentatively TRBD1 (5 bases). Trimming shortened V by 4 bases and J by 0 bases, and 19 bases separated the two germline ends. The CDR3 contains 19 residues. From germline, CDR1 is SEHNR and CDR2 FQNEAQ (reference sequence). The CDR3, as DNA: TGTGCCAGCAGCTCGGAGACAGCTACCAAGAGCTCTGGGGCCAACGTCCTGACTTTC. It specifies CASSSETATKSSGANVLTF.

The CDR3 DNA follows: TGTGCCAGCAGTCGACCGTTCGACAGCGCGAACACCGGGGAGCTGTTTTTT. Translation: CASSRPFDSANTGELFF. This rearrangement joins TRBV27 to TRBJ2-2, with D possibly being TRBD1 (5 bases). Germline V gives CDR1 MNHEY, CDR2 SMNVEV (reference sequence). V dropped 5 bases and J dropped 0 bases, with 16 bases sitting between them. The CDR3 has 17 amino acids.

The V and J genes are TRBV19 and TRBJ2-1; D might be TRBD2 (6 bases). The CDR3 is made up of 16 amino acids. Trimming stripped 1 base from V and 3 bases from J, with 13 bases between. The germline gives CDR1 LNHDA, CDR2 SQIVND (reference sequence). The CDR3 region has the DNA TGTGCCAGTAGTATAGTGGAGCGGGCGAACTACAATGAGCAGTTCTTC. Protein sequence: CASSIVERANYNEQFF.

The V and J genes are TRBV11-2 and TRBJ2-7; D might be TRBD1 (6 bases). The length of the CDR3 is 14 residues. The germline V and J ends were trimmed by 6 bases and 1 base, with 13 bases remaining between them. Germline assignment: CDR1 SGHAT and CDR2 FQNNGV. This CDR3 reads CASRDIGQSYEQYF. The CDR3, as DNA: TGTGCCAGCAGGGATATAGGACAGTCCTACGAGCAGTACTTC.

This chain connects TRBV10-1 to TRBJ2-3, with TRBD1 as a possible D gene (5 bases). Looked up from germline, CDR1 is WNHNN and CDR2 is SYGVQD (reference sequence). V was shortened by 4 bases and J by 5 bases, with 13 bases between the two germline ends. The CDR3 length is 14 residues. The CDR3 region has the DNA TGCGCCAGCAGTGCTAGGGGTTGGAAAGATACGCAGTATTTT. The encoded protein is CASSARGWKDTQYF.

The gene calls are TRBV7-9 and TRBJ2-1, with D possibly matching TRBD2 (6 bases). CDR1 is SEHNR and CDR2 is FQNEAQ in the germline V gene (reference sequence). V was shortened by 8 bases and J by 6 bases, with 20 bases between the two germline ends. This CDR3 contains 15 residues. The CDR3, as DNA: TGTGCCAGCGGCCCGTCCGGGACTTCTTTCAATGAGCAGTTCTTC. Encoded protein: CASGPSGTSFNEQFF.

The chain is built from TRBV4-1 and TRBJ2-1, with D possibly TRBD2 on 6 matching bases. This CDR3 spans 14 amino acids. The germline V gene has CDR1 MGHRA and CDR2 YSYEKL. Between the trimmed V and J ends, which lost 1 base and 7 bases, there was a span of 11 bases. CDR3 bases: TGCGCCAGCAGCCAAGTTACTCGGGGGAATGAGCAGTTCTTC. Translating gives CASSQVTRGNEQFF.

A few counts support this clone. The V call is TRBV2, the J call TRBJ1-1, with D perhaps TRBD1 (6 bases). Germline CDR1 is SNHLY and CDR2 is FYNNEI. V lost 7 bases, J lost 2 bases, and 14 bases lay in between. The CDR3 is made up of 14 amino acids. The CDR3 here is CASTPGGLNTEAFF. CDR3 DNA sequence: TGTGCCAGCACCCCGGGGGGCCTTAACACTGAAGCTTTCTTT.

The rearrangement uses TRBV25-1 and TRBJ2-7; possible D gene TRBD2, 5 bases. With 5 bases removed from V and 0 bases from J, the gap between germline ends came to 11 bases. Germline CDR1 reads MGHDK; CDR2 reads SYGVNS. The CDR3 is made up of 14 amino acids. DNA for the CDR3: TGTGCCAGCAGTCGGGAACTGACCTCCTACGAGCAGTACTTC. This gives the protein CASSRELTSYEQYF.

This clone was found a few times. This chain uses TRBV29-1 with TRBJ1-1; perhaps TRBD1 as D (6 bases). This CDR3 comprises 12 residues. V was pared by 7 bases and J by 4 bases, with 13 bases between. From germline, CDR1 is SQVTM and CDR2 ANQGSEA. CDR3 sequence: CSAGQWGTEAFF. The CDR3 DNA is TGCAGCGCCGGACAGTGGGGCACTGAAGCTTTCTTT.

This chain connects TRBV19 to TRBJ1-1; 7 bases fit TRBD1. J lost 3 bases, V lost 7 bases, and 20 bases had no gene match. The CDR3 extends over 18 amino acids. The germline gives CDR1 LNHDA, CDR2 SQIVND (reference sequence). CDR3 sequence reads: CASTISSGTAFGDTEAFF. The DNA of the CDR3 is TGTGCCAGTACCATTTCCTCCGGGACAGCGTTTGGGGACACTGAAGCTTTCTTT.

The chain joins TRBV19 to TRBJ1-1; possible D gene TRBD1, 5 bases. This CDR3 contains 15 residues. The V end was cut by 7 bases, the J end by 4 bases, with 19 bases between. In germline, CDR1 is LNHDA, CDR2 SQIVND (reference sequence). In DNA, the CDR3 is TGTGCCAGTACCACCGTCCCCCCGGGGGGCACTGAAGCTTTCTTT. It yields the protein CASTTVPPGGTEAFF.

The chain has TRBV6-5 and TRBJ1-1, with 7 positions matching TRBD1. J was trimmed by 3 bases and V by 11 bases; bases with no gene match: 9. The CDR3 has 13 residues. Germline V gene lookup returns CDR1 MNHEY and CDR2 SVGAGI. The CDR3 nucleotides are TGTGCCTCAGGGGGACGGGGCGACACTGAAGCTTTCTTT. This gives the protein CASGGRGDTEAFF.

This clone has a handful of counts. V gene TRBV6-1 combines with J gene TRBJ1-1; tentatively, D is TRBD1 (6 bases). Between the trimmed V and J ends, which lost 3 bases and 2 bases, there was a span of 7 bases. This CDR3 is 13 amino acids long. Germline lookup yields CDR1 MNHNS and CDR2 SASEGT. CDR3 bases: TGTGCCAGCAGTGAGACAGGAAACACTGAAGCTTTCTTT. Translated, it gives CASSETGNTEAFF.

The chain carries TRBV2 and TRBJ2-5; a weak D match, TRBD2 (5 bases). Trimming took 6 bases from V and 4 from J, leaving 21 bases between them. Germline CDR1 SNHLY, CDR2 FYNNEI. This CDR3 has 16 residues. The CDR3 spells CASSTTLGAGLETQYF. CDR3 DNA: TGTGCCAGCAGCACCACCCTCGGCGCGGGTCTAGAGACCCAGTACTTC.

This clone came up once. The same CDR3 also results from other DNA sequences found in this sample. This chain's CDR3 is CASSQDGGYNEQFF. The DNA of the CDR3 is TGTGCCAGCAGCCAAGATGGAGGGTATAATGAGCAGTTCTTC. This rearrangement joins TRBV4-2 to TRBJ2-1; perhaps TRBD2 as D (6 bases). In germline, CDR1 is LGHNA, CDR2 YNFKEQ. With 0 bases removed from V and 7 bases from J, the gap between germline ends came to 10 bases. CDR3 length: 14 residues.

The chain couples TRBV27 to TRBJ2-1; 10 bases align to TRBD2. This CDR3 is 16 amino acids long. J gave up 4 bases and V 3 bases, and 6 bases lay outside the gene matches. Germline CDR1 and CDR2: MNHEY and SMNVEV (reference sequence). The DNA of the CDR3 is TGTGCCAGCAGTTTCCCCTCTAGCGGGAGTTACAATGAGCAGTTCTTC. It translates to CASSFPSSGSYNEQFF.

The chain combines TRBV28 with TRBJ2-2; 8 nucleotides match TRBD2. CDR3 length: 15 residues. V trimming: 6 bases; J trimming: 3 bases; junction bases outside the gene matches: 6. CDR1 is MDHEN, CDR2 SYDVKM, per germline. CDR3: CASSPGLEDTGELFF. The CDR3 DNA follows: TGTGCCAGCAGCCCGGGACTAGAGGACACCGGGGAGCTGTTTTTT.

The chain has TRBV28 and TRBJ2-7; possible D gene TRBD1, 6 bases. Trimming shortened V by 6 bases and J by 0 bases, and 9 bases separated the two germline ends. Germline lookup yields CDR1 MDHEN and CDR2 SYDVKM. The CDR3 consists of 13 residues. CDR3 in DNA: TGTGCCAGCAGCCAGGGGCCCTCCTACGAGCAGTACTTC. This gives the protein CASSQGPSYEQYF.

J is TRBJ1-1 and V is TRBV9; D unresolved. Germline values: CDR1 SGDLS, CDR2 YYNGEE. The CDR3 covers 13 residues. The ends were cut back, 1 base at V and 2 bases at J, with 6 bases in the middle. CDR3 nucleotide sequence: TGTGCCAGCAGCGTATCTGTCAACACTGAAGCTTTCTTT. Translation gives CASSVSVNTEAFF. Combining the CDR3 with reference TRBV9 and TRBJ1-1 gives the whole variable domain DSGVTQTPKHLITATGQRVTLRCSPRSGDLSVYWYQQSLDQGLQFLIQYYNGEERAKGNILERFSAQQFPDLHSELNLSSLELGDSALYFCASSVSVNTEAFFGQGTRLTVV.